This section outlines one T cell receptor (beta chain) sequence together with its context. The junction had 16 bases not matched to a gene; V was cut back by 4 bases and J by 7 bases. The CDR3 consists of 17 residues. Germline-derived CDR1 and CDR2 are MGHRA and YSYEKL. This entry is derived from a study of technical replicates of blood from a few donors. Libraries were prepared by immunoSEQ multiplex PCR; TCRdb keeps only in-frame clonotypes and omits some of them. In the table there are approximately 82,000 clones, 94% of which are singletons. This sequence joins TRBV4-1 and TRBJ2-7; 10 bases line up with TRBD1. This clonotype originated in a human donor in good health. Sequencing was performed on T cells isolated from PBMCs. Written as DNA, the CDR3 is TGCGCCAGCAGCCTCAAGGTGGAAGGGACAGGGGCTGGGGAGCAGTACTTC. It codes for CASSLKVEGTGAGEQYF.